This entry lists 12 T cell receptor beta chains sequenced from one sample in a study of OX40 agonist ivuxolimab in advanced cancers. The receptor library was made with the immunoSEQ multiplex PCR assay. What TCRdb holds here is the immuneACCESS table cut down to in-frame rearrangements. Part of the clones is not present; checked against another copy, under half of the missing clones reflect an unresolved V gene, and the others are unexplained. For this sample there are approximately 74,000 clones; roughly 85% appear just once. The leading ten clones occupy roughly 2.2% of the sample. Material: CD4+ or CD8+ T cells sorted from blood, obtained in a trial of the OX40 agonist ivuxolimab. The receptor set was obtained from an adult with an advanced solid tumor such as melanoma, head and neck, liver or kidney cancer.

V is TRBV28 and J is TRBJ2-6, with a possible D match to TRBD2 (5 bases). CDR3 length equals 22 residues. V was cut by 10 bases and J by 0 bases, with 34 bases left in between. CDR1 is MDHEN and CDR2 is SYDVKM in the germline V gene. CDR3 nucleotide sequence: TGTGCCACCACGAAAAACCCTGGCTCGATACGGGGTGGATCCTCTGGGGCCAACGTCCTGACTTTC. This codes for CATTKNPGSIRGGSSGANVLTF.

This chain joins TRBV19 and TRBJ2-6; no definite D call. V was clipped by 5 bases and J by 4 bases, with 9 bases between them. The CDR3 is 14 amino acids. CDR1 is LNHDA and CDR2 is SQIVND in the germline V gene (reference sequence). The CDR3: CASSGEAGANVLTF. The DNA for the CDR3 is TGTGCCAGTAGTGGGGAAGCAGGGGCCAACGTCCTGACTTTC.

The chain has TRBV30 and TRBJ2-7, with 8 bases lining up with TRBD1. The germline CDR1 and CDR2 sequences are GTSNPN and SVGIG (reference sequence). The J segment lost 7 bases and the V segment lost 0 bases, leaving 8 bases of the junction unmatched. This CDR3 is built from 14 residues. The CDR3: CAWSVRRDRREQYF. The CDR3 region has the DNA TGTGCCTGGAGTGTACGCCGGGACAGGAGGGAGCAGTACTTC.

The J gene is TRBJ1-1, the V gene TRBV18; 8 bases map to TRBD1. Germline CDR1 and CDR2: KGHSH and LQKENI. Losses at the gene ends were 5 bases for V and 0 bases for J; bases not matched to a gene: 8. The CDR3 is 16 amino acids. This chain's CDR3 is CASSVYQGQVNTEAFF. CDR3 in DNA: TGTGCCAGCTCAGTTTACCAGGGACAGGTGAACACTGAAGCTTTCTTT.

The chain has TRBV6-1 and TRBJ2-2; a weak D match, TRBD2 (6 bases). Germline V lookup: CDR1 MNHNS, CDR2 SASEGT. CDR3 length: 16 amino acids. The V gene lost 1 base and the J gene lost 6 bases, with 15 bases spanning the gap. The DNA of the CDR3 is TGTGCCAGCAGTGAAGTGGGGAGGACACAAGCCGGGGAGCTGTTTTTT. Its translation: CASSEVGRTQAGELFF.

The V call is TRBV5-4, the J call TRBJ2-1; possibly TRBD2 for D (5 bases). Germline CDR1 SGHNT, CDR2 YYREEE (reference sequence). The V gene lost 4 bases and the J gene lost 5 bases, with 16 bases spanning the gap. The CDR3 is 15 amino acids. The CDR3 DNA follows: TGTGCCAGCAGCCCGGAGGCGGGTTGGGACAATGAGCAGTTCTTC. It yields the protein CASSPEAGWDNEQFF.

This clone was seen a single time. The V call is TRBV6-1, the J call TRBJ2-1, with 9 bases identical to TRBD2. The length of the CDR3 is 15 residues. Germline lookup yields CDR1 MNHNS and CDR2 SASEGT. Losses at the gene ends were 3 bases for V and 5 bases for J; bases not matched to a gene: 5. CDR3 in DNA: TGTGCCAGCAGTGATCAGGCTAGCGGGAACAATGAGCAGTTCTTC. It translates to CASSDQASGNNEQFF.

The chain has TRBV5-4 and TRBJ2-3, with 14 bases fitting TRBD2. V dropped 0 bases and J dropped 0; count of bases not matched to a gene: 6. The CDR3 length is 19 residues. CDR1 is SGHNT and CDR2 is YYREEE in the germline V gene (reference sequence). The CDR3 loop is CASSLVGLAGGPSTDTQYF. The CDR3 DNA reads TGTGCCAGCAGCTTGGTCGGACTAGCGGGGGGACCTAGCACAGATACGCAGTATTTT.

The chain has TRBV7-2 and TRBJ2-1; D ambiguous. This CDR3 is 14 amino acids long. V was clipped by 7 bases and J by 0 bases, with 10 bases between them. CDR1 is SGHTA and CDR2 is FQGNSA in the germline V gene. Here the CDR3 reads CASIKQSSYNEQFF. CDR3 DNA sequence: TGTGCCAGCATCAAACAGAGCTCCTACAATGAGCAGTTCTTC.

This clone is a singleton in its sample. The V call is TRBV5-4, the J call TRBJ2-5; 7 nucleotides agree with TRBD2. The length of the CDR3 is 15 residues. Per germline, CDR1 SGHNT and CDR2 YYREEE (reference sequence). V trimming: 0 bases; J trimming: 4 bases; junction bases outside the gene matches: 6. DNA for the CDR3: TGTGCCAGCAGCTTGGTGCAGGGCGGGGGAGAGACCCAGTACTTC. Its protein is CASSLVQGGGETQYF.

The table lists this clone with a count of one. This chain links TRBV6-6 with TRBJ2-3, with D possibly matching TRBD1 (6 bases). The CDR3 covers 14 residues. The germline V and J ends were trimmed by 5 bases and 6 bases, with 15 bases remaining between them. Germline lookup yields CDR1 MNHNY and CDR2 SVGAGI (reference sequence). The CDR3 DNA reads as TGTGCCAGCAGTAGGGCAGGGGAATCGGATACGCAGTATTTT. It codes for CASSRAGESDTQYF.

The V and J genes are TRBV5-1 and TRBJ2-7, with TRBD2 matching 12 bases. V lost 7 bases to trimming and J lost 0 bases; unmatched junction nucleotides: 17. The length of the CDR3 is 19 residues. In germline, CDR1 is SGHRS, CDR2 YFSETQ. The CDR3 region has the DNA TGCGCCAGCCGGAAGCGTGGCGCTAGCGGGAGGGATCCCTCCTACGAGCAGTACTTC. It translates to CASRKRGASGRDPSYEQYF. Full variable domain (missing parts from reference TRBV5-1 and TRBJ2-7): KAGVTQTPRYLIKTRGQQVTLSCSPISGHRSVSWYQQTPGQGLQFLFEYFSETQRNKGNFPGRFSGRQFSNSRSEMNVSTLELGDSALYLCASRKRGASGRDPSYEQYFGPGTRLTVT.